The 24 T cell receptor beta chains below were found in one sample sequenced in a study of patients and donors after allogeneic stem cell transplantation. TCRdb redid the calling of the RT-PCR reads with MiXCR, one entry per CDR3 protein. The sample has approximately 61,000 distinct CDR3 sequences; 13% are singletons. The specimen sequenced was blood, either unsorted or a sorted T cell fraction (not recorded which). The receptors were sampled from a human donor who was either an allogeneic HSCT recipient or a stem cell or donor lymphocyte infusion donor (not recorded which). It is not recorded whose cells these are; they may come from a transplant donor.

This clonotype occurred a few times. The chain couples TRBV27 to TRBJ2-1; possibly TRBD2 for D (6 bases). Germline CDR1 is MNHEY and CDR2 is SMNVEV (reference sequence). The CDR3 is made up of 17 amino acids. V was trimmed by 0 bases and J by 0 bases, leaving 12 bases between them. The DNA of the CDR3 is TGTGCCAGCAGTTTATCTGGGACTGCAAGCTCCTACAATGAGCAGTTCTTC. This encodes CASSLSGTASSYNEQFF.

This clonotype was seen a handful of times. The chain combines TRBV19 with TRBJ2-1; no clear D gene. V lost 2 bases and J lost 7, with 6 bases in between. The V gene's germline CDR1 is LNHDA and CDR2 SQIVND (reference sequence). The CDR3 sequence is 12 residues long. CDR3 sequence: CASSISQNEQFF. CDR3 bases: TGTGCCAGTAGTATAAGCCAGAATGAGCAGTTCTTC.

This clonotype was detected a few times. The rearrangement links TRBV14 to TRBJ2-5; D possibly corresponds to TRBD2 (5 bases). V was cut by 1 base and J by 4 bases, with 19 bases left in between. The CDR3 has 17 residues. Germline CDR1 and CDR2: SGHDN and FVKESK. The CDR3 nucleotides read TGTGCCAGCAGCCAAGTACGAGGGTCGGGAAAGGGAGAGACCCAGTACTTC. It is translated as CASSQVRGSGKGETQYF.

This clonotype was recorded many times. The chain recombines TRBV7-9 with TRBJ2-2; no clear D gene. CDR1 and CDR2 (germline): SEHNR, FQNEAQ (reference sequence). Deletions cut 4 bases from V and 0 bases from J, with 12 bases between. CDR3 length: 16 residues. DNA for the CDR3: TGTGCCAGCAGCTCGACAAGACCCGCGAACACCGGGGAGCTGTTTTTT. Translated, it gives CASSSTRPANTGELFF. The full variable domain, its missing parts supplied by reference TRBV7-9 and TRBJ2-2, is DTGVSQNPRHKITKRGQNVTFRCDPISEHNRLYWYRQTLGQGPEFLTYFQNEAQLEKSRLLSDRFSAERPKGSFSTLEIQRTEQGDSAMYLCASSSTRPANTGELFFGEGSRLTVL.

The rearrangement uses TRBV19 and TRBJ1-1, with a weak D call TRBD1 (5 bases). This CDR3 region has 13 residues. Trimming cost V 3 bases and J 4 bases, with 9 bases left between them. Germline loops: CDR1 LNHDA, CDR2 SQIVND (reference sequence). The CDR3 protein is CASSIGATTEAFF. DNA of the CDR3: TGTGCCAGTAGTATTGGGGCGACCACTGAAGCTTTCTTT.

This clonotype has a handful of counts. The CDR3 DNA reads as TGCAGTGTCCTCGGTTCAGATGAGCAGTTCTTC. It yields the protein CSVLGSDEQFF. The genes are TRBV20-1 and TRBJ2-1; no clear D gene. This CDR3 has 11 residues. V was trimmed by 7 bases and J by 8 bases, leaving 12 bases between them. Germline loops: CDR1 DFQATT, CDR2 SNEGSKA (reference sequence).

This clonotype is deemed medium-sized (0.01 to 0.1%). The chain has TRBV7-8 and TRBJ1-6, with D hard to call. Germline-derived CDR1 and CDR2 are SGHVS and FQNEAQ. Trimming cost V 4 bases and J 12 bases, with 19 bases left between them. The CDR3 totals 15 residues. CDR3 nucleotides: TGTGCCAGCAGCTCAACCCCTCGGGTCAGCGGACCCCTCCACTTT. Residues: CASSSTPRVSGPLHF.

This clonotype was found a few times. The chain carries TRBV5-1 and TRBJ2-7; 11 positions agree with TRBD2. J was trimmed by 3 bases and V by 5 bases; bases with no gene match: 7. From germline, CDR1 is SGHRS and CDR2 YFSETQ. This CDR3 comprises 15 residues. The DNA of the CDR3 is TGCGCCAGCAGACCAGGACTAGCGGGCGACTACGAGCAGTACTTC. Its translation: CASRPGLAGDYEQYF.

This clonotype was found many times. The CDR3 spells CSAIGSSGSSSYNEQFF. CDR3 DNA sequence: TGCAGTGCTATCGGTAGTAGCGGGAGTAGTTCCTACAATGAGCAGTTCTTC. J is TRBJ2-1 and V is TRBV20-1; TRBD2 aligns across 9 bases. Germline lookup yields CDR1 DFQATT and CDR2 SNEGSKA (reference sequence). With 4 bases clipped from V and 1 base from J, the junction kept 11 bases outside the gene matches. CDR3 length: 17 residues.

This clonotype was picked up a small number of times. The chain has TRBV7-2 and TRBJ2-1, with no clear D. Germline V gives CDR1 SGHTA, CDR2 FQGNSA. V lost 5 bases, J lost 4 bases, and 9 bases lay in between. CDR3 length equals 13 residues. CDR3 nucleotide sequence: TGTGCCAGCAGCCTCGACCGATACAATGAGCAGTTCTTC. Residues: CASSLDRYNEQFF.

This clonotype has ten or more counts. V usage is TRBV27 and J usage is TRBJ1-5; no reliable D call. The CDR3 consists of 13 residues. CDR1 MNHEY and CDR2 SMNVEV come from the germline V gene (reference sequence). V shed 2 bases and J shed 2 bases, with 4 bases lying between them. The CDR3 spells CASSLLGNQPQHF. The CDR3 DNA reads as TGTGCCAGCAGTTTACTTGGCAATCAGCCCCAGCATTTT.

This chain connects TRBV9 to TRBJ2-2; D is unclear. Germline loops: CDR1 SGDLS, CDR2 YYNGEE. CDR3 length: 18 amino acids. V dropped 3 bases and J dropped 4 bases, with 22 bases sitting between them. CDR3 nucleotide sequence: TGTGCCAGCAGCGAGACCGGGTTCCCCGATGAATCCACCGGGGAGCTGTTTTTT. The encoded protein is CASSETGFPDESTGELFF.

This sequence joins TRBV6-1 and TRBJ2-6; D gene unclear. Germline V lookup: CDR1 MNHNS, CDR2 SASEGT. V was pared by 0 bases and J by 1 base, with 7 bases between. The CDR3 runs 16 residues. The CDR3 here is CASSEARLSGANVLTF. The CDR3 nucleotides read TGTGCCAGCAGTGAAGCCAGGTTATCTGGGGCCAACGTCCTGACTTTC.

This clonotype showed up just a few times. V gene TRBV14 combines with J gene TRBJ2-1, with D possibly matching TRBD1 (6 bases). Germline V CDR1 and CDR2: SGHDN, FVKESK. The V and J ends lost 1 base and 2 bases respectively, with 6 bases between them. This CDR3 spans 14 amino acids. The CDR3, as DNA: TGTGCCAGCAGCCAAGGGGGGCCCTACAATGAGCAGTTCTTC. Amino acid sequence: CASSQGGPYNEQFF.

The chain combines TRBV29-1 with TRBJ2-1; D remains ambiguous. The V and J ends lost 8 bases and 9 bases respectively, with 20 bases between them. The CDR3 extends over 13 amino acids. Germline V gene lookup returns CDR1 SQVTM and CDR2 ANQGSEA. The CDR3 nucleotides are TGCAGCTTTCCGGCTAGATTTGACGGTGAGCAGTTCTTC. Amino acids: CSFPARFDGEQFF.

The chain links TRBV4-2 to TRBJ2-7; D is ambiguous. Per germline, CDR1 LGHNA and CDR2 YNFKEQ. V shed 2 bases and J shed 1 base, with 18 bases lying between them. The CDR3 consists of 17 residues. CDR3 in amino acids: CASSQLGIEVTSYEQYF. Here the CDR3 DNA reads TGTGCCAGCAGCCAACTTGGGATAGAGGTCACATCCTACGAGCAGTACTTC.

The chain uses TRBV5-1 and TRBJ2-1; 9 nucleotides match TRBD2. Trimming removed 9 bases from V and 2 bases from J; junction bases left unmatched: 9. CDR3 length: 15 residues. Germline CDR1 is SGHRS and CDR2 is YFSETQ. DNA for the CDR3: TGCGCCACCGCAATAGCGGGAGAGACCTACAATGAGCAGTTCTTC. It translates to CATAIAGETYNEQFF. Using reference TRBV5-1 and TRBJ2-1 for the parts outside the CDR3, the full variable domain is KAGVTQTPRYLIKTRGQQVTLSCSPISGHRSVSWYQQTPGQGLQFLFEYFSETQRNKGNFPGRFSGRQFSNSRSEMNVSTLELGDSALYLCATAIAGETYNEQFFGPGTRLTVL.

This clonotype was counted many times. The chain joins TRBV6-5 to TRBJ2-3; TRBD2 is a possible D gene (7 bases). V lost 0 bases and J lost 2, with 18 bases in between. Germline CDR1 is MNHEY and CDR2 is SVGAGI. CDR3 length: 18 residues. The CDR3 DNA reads TGTGCCAGCAGTTACTCGACCATAGGGGGGGGCCTCACAGATACGCAGTATTTT. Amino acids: CASSYSTIGGGLTDTQYF.

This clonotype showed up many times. The DNA for the CDR3 is TGTGCCAGCTCCCCAGGCCAGAACACCGGGGAGCTGTTTTTT. Its translation is CASSPGQNTGELFF. The V call is TRBV18, the J call TRBJ2-2; D is unclear. The CDR3 spans 14 residues. The germline gives CDR1 KGHSH, CDR2 LQKENI. The germline V and J ends were trimmed by 6 bases and 1 base, with 9 bases remaining between them.

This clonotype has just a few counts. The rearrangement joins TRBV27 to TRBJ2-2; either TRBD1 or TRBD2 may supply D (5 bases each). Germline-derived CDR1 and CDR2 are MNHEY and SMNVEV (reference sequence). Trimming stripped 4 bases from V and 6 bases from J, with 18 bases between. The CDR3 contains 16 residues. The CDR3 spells CASSWFDYRQAGELFF. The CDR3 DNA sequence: TGTGCCAGCAGTTGGTTCGACTACAGGCAGGCCGGGGAGCTGTTTTTT.

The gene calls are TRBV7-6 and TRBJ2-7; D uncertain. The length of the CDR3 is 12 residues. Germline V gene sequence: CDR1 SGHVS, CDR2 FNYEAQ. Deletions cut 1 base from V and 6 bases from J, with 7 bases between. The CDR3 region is CASSLDWGEQYF. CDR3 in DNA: TGTGCCAGCAGCTTAGACTGGGGCGAGCAGTACTTC.

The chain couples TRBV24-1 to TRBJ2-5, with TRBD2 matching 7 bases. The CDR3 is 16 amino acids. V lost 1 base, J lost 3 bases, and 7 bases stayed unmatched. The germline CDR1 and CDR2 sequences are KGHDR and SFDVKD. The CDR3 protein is CATSDFVGLSKETQYF. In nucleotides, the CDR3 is TGTGCCACCAGTGATTTCGTGGGACTAAGTAAAGAGACCCAGTACTTC.

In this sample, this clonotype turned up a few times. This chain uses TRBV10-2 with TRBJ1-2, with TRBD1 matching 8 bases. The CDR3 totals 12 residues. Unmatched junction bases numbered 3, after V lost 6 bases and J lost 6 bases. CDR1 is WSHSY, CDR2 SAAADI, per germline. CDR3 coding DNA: TGCGCCAGCAGCACAGGGGGGAATGGCTACACCTTC. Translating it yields CASSTGGNGYTF.

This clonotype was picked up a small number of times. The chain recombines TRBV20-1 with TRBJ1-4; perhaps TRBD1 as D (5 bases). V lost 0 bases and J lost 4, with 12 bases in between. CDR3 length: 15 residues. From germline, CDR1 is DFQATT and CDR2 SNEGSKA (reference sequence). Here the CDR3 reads CSARESREVNEKLFF. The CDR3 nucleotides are TGCAGTGCTAGAGAATCCAGGGAGGTTAATGAAAAACTGTTTTTT.